This TCR beta chain was found in a study of blood T cell repertoires in COVID-19. On the study more broadly: Donors of Cohort 3 who recovered were those that had two negative PCRs, clearance, or symptom resolution.

Participants were placed into cohorts based on the clinical history they reported. The CDR3 has 13 amino acids. The V segment lost 4 bases and the J segment 8 bases; nucleotides outside the gene matches: 8. Per the study methods: Counts of nucleated cells, estimated from reference gene primer amplification, were obtained. The assay was immunoSEQ multiplex PCR, and TCRdb's table has in-frame clones only and misses some. The DNA was the basis for D and trimming; V, J and clone size are from that table. The data hold about 230,000 clones, with approximately 87% observed a single time. The chain links TRBV5-3 to TRBJ1-2; TRBD1 agrees at 7 bases. TRBV5-3 is recorded as an ORF, its role being uncertain. The clonotype originates from a woman aged 45-59 years in a cohort exposed to, infected with or recovered from COVID-19 (not recorded which). Sequenced: PBMCs or T cells enriched from blood (not recorded which). DNA of the CDR3: TGTGCCAGAAGCAGCGACAGGGCTAAGGGCTACACCTTC. Amino acid sequence: CARSSDRAKGYTF.